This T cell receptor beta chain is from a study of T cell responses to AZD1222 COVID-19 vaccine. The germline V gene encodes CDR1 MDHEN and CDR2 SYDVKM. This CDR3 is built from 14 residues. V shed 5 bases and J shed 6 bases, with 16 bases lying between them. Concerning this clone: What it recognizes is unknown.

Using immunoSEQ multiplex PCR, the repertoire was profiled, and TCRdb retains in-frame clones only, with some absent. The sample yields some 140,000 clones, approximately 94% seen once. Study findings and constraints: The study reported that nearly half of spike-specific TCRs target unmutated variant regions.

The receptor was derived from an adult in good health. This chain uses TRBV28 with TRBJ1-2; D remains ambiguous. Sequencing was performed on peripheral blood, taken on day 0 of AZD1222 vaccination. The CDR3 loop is CASSTSVKRDGYTF. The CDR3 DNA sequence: TGTGCCAGCAGTACCTCGGTCAAGAGGGATGGCTACACCTTC.